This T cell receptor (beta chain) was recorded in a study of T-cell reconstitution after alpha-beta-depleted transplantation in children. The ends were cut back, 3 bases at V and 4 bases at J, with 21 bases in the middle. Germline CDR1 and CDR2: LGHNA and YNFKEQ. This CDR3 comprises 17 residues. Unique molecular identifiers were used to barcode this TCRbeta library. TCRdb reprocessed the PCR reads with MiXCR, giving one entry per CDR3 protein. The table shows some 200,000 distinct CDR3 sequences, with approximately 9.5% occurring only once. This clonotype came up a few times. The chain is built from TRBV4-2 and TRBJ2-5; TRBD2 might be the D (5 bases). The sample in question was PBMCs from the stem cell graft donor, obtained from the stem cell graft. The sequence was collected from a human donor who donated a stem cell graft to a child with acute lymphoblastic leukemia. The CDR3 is CASSQEARAAGGETQYF. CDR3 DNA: TGTGCCAGCAGCCAGGAGGCCCGAGCGGCTGGCGGAGAGACCCAGTACTTC.